The rows below give T cell receptor beta chains drawn from one sample of a study of blood T cell repertoires in COVID-19. Assay: immunoSEQ multiplex PCR; the TCRdb copy retains only in-frame clones and omits some. The sample shows 120,000 to 150,000 clones, around 80% of them seen only once. The specimen was peripheral blood. Receptors originate from a man aged 60 to 69 with acute or convalescent COVID-19. CDR3s include the opening cysteine and the closing phenylalanine or tryptophan. A D gene is named only where the DNA matches it firmly. Clone size is stated in some rows and not others, as once, few, many or a class when expanded.

>TRBJ1-2|-|TRBV10-3|TRBD1
TGTGCCATCAGTGAGTCAGGGACAGGGGATGGCTACACCTTC
CAISESGTGDGYTF
>TRBJ2-2|-|TRBV5-1|-
TGCGCCAGCAGCTTGGGCGGTCCCACCGGGGAGCTGTTTTTT
CASSLGGPTGELFF
>TRBJ1-1|-|TRBV15|-
TGTGCCACCAGCAGAGGAGGGATAGGCACTGAAGCTTTCTTT
CATSRGGIGTEAFF
>TRBJ1-1|-|TRBV7-2|-
TGTGCCAGCAGCCAAGCAATGAACACTGAAGCTTTCTTT
CASSQAMNTEAFF
>TRBJ2-1|-|TRBV5-1|TRBD2
TGCGCCAGCAGCTCGACTAGCGGGATACAAGGTGAGCAGTTCTTC
CASSSTSGIQGEQFF
>TRBJ2-1|-|TRBV11-1|TRBD2
TGTGCCAGCAGCTTAAGAAGCGGGAGCAATGAGCAGTTCTTC
CASSLRSGSNEQFF
>TRBJ1-1|-|TRBV5-1|TRBD1
TGCGCCAGCAGCTTAAACAGGGGGCGCGGGACTGAAGCTTTCTTT
CASSLNRGRGTEAFF
>TRBJ2-7|-|TRBV11-2|TRBD1
TGTGCCAGCAGCTTAGCCGGGACAGTTTCCTACGAGCAGTACTTC
CASSLAGTVSYEQYF
>TRBJ2-7|-|TRBV4-1|-
TGCGCCAGCAGCCAGGAACAAACTGGGGCTGCCGCACCCTACGAGCAGTACTTC
CASSQEQTGAAAPYEQYF
>TRBJ1-4|-|TRBV9|TRBD1
TGTGCCAGCAGCCCCCGACAGGGTGGAGAAAAACTGTTTTTT
CASSPRQGGEKLFF
>TRBJ2-7|-|TRBV2|-
TGTGCCAGCAGTGTGACAGAGAAGTACGAGCAGTACTTC
CASSVTEKYEQYF
>TRBJ2-3|-|TRBV11-2|TRBD2
TGTGCCAGCAGCTTGGCGGGAGGGTCAGATACGCAGTATTTT
CASSLAGGSDTQYF
>TRBJ1-5|-|TRBV19|TRBD1
TGTGCCAGTAGCCCAACTCAGGGGGCAAGCAATCAGCCCCAGCATTTT
CASSPTQGASNQPQHF
>TRBJ2-7|few|TRBV5-1|TRBD2
TGCGCCAGCAGCTTGGTCGGGACTAGCGGGAGTGGAGGAAACGAGCAGTACTTC
CASSLVGTSGSGGNEQYF
>TRBJ1-4|once|TRBV28|-
TGTGCCAGCAGTTTAAGGGAGTGGGAGGAAAAACTGTTTTTT
CASSLREWEEKLFF
>TRBJ2-3|-|TRBV7-9|TRBD1
TGTGCCAGCAGCTTCGGACAGGCCCACACAGATACGCAGTATTTT
CASSFGQAHTDTQYF
>TRBJ2-2|-|TRBV5-4|-
TGTGCCAGCAGCACTCGGAGAGTTCCGGTTGAGCTGTTTTTT
CASSTRRVPVELFF
>TRBJ2-1|-|TRBV28|TRBD2
TGTGCCAGCAGTTCAGCGATAGCGGGAGAAGGGAGTGAGCAGTTCTTC
CASSSAIAGEGSEQFF
>TRBJ1-4|few|TRBV28|TRBD1
TGTGCCAGCAGAGAGACACAGGGGAATGAAAAACTGTTTTTT
CASRETQGNEKLFF
>TRBJ2-1|once|TRBV15|TRBD1
TGTGCCACCACCGAGGGGGACAGGGGGTTTGATGAGCAGTTCTTC
CATTEGDRGFDEQFF
>TRBJ1-4|-|TRBV7-9|-
TGTGCCAGCAGCTCCACGCAGGATAATGAAAAACTGTTTTTT
CASSSTQDNEKLFF
>TRBJ2-3|-|TRBV5-1|TRBD2
TGCGCCAGCAGCTTGGCCCCGACTAGCGGCACAGATACGCAGTATTTT
CASSLAPTSGTDTQYF
>TRBJ2-1|-|TRBV30|-
TGTGCCTGGAGTGTACGGGCTAGCCGCATCTTC
CAWSVRASRIF
>TRBJ2-7|-|TRBV28|TRBD1
TGTGCCAGCAGCGCGACGGACAGGGGGTCCTACGAGCAGTACTTC
CASSATDRGSYEQYF
>TRBJ2-3|-|TRBV11-3|TRBD1
TGTGCCAGCAGCGTCGGGACAGGGGGAGATACGCAGTATTTT
CASSVGTGGDTQYF
>TRBJ2-3|-|TRBV3-1/TRBV3-2|TRBD2
TGTGCCAGCAGCCCAAATAGCGGGAGGGCCGTAGATACGCAGTATTTT
CASSPNSGRAVDTQYF
>TRBJ1-2|-|TRBV12-3/TRBV12-4|-
TGTGCCAGCAGTTTACCCCTGCTCGGTGGCTACACCTTC
CASSLPLLGGYTF
>TRBJ2-7|once|TRBV6-5|-
TGTGCCAGCAGTTACTCGAATAGCGAACCCTACGAGCAGTACTTC
CASSYSNSEPYEQYF
>TRBJ1-2|few|TRBV18|-
TGTGCCAGCTCACCATCCGCCCGGGGGGGGGCTGGCTACACCTTC
CASSPSARGGAGYTF